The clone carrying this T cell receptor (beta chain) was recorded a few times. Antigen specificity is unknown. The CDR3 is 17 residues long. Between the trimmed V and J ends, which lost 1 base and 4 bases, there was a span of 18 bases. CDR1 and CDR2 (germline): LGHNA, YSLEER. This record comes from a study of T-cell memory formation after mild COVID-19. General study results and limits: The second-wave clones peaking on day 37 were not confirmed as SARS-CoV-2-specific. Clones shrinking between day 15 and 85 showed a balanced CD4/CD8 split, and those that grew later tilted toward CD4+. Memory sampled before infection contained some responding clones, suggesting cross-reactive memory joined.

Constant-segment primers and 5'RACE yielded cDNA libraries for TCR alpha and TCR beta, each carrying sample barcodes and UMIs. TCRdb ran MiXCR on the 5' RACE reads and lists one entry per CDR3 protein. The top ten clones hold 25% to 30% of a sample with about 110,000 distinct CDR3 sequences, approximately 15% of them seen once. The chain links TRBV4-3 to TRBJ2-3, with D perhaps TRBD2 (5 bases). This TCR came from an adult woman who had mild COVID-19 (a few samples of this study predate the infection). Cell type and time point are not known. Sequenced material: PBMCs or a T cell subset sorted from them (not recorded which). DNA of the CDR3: TGCGCCAGCAGCCAAGGGGAATGGGAGTTAGGATCAGATACGCAGTATTTT. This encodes CASSQGEWELGSDTQYF.